These 10 T cell receptor beta chains were sequenced from one sample in a study of T-cell reconstitution after alpha-beta-depleted transplantation in children. For TCRbeta, the library was prepared with unique molecular identifiers. MiXCR, run by TCRdb on the PCR reads, gives a single entry per CDR3 protein. This sample has just under 150,000 distinct CDR3 sequences, with roughly 8.8% found just once. The specimen comprised PBMCs, mostly from graft donor cells, sampled 180 days after TCRalphabeta/CD19-depleted stem cell transplant. The receptors were sampled from a female patient aged 2-9 years who had a stem cell transplant for congenital amegakaryocytic thrombocytopenia, so the T cells may come from the graft donor.

This clonotype showed up many times. The rearrangement joins TRBV28 to TRBJ1-5; D remains ambiguous. V was trimmed by 3 bases and J by 2 bases, leaving 11 bases between them. Germline-derived CDR1 and CDR2 are MDHEN and SYDVKM. CDR3 length: 15 amino acids. CDR3 in amino acids: CASSFKVGGNQPQHF. The CDR3 coding sequence is TGTGCCAGCAGTTTTAAGGTCGGGGGCAATCAGCCCCAGCATTTT.

This rearrangement joins TRBV6-2 or TRBV6-3 to TRBJ2-1; TRBD2 matches at 8 bases. The V and J ends lost 3 bases and 2 bases, in that order; junction bases with no gene match: 3. Germline CDR1 is MNHEY and CDR2 is SVGEGT. The CDR3 is made up of 15 amino acids. CDR3 nucleotide sequence: TGTGCCAGCAGTTATTTTAGCGGGACCTACAATGAGCAGTTCTTC. Translated, it gives CASSYFSGTYNEQFF.

J is TRBJ2-2 and V is TRBV30; no clear D gene. The CDR3 totals 14 residues. The V end lost 1 base, the J end lost 6 bases, and 12 bases lay between the germline ends. Germline V gene sequence: CDR1 GTSNPN, CDR2 SVGIG (reference sequence). The CDR3 here is CAWSGRYEAGELFF. As DNA, the CDR3 is TGTGCCTGGAGTGGCCGGTACGAAGCCGGGGAGCTGTTTTTT.

The chain is built from TRBV3-1 and TRBJ2-5; a possible D gene is TRBD2 (7 bases). Trimming stripped 8 bases from V and 4 bases from J, with 20 bases between. Germline V gives CDR1 LGHDT, CDR2 YNNKEL (reference sequence). The CDR3 length is 15 residues. CDR3 coding DNA: TGTGCCAGCGGGGGGGCAAGTACAGTTCGAGAGACCCAGTACTTC. It codes for CASGGASTVRETQYF.

This clonotype was recorded at least ten times. This chain connects TRBV20-1 to TRBJ2-3; 11 nucleotides match TRBD2. CDR3 size: 16 residues. Germline trimming cut 5 bases from V and 4 bases from J; bases unmatched to any gene: 11. Germline CDR1 and CDR2: DFQATT and SNEGSKA (reference sequence). The CDR3 DNA reads as TGCAGTGCTTCCCCTTTGACTAGCGGGGTTCCAGATACGCAGTATTTT. It encodes CSASPLTSGVPDTQYF.

This clonotype was detected a few times. This rearrangement joins TRBV6-6 to TRBJ2-2; the match to TRBD2 covers 7 bases. CDR3 length: 13 residues. Germline CDR1 and CDR2: MNHNY and SVGAGI (reference sequence). With V trimmed by 9 bases and J by 0 bases, 1 base remained unmatched. DNA for the CDR3: TGTGCCAGTGGGGGGGCGAACACCGGGGAGCTGTTTTTT. It encodes CASGGANTGELFF.

This clonotype has ten or more counts. The chain recombines TRBV20-1 with TRBJ2-5; 7 bases are a match to TRBD1. Germline CDR1 and CDR2: DFQATT and SNEGSKA (reference sequence). The J segment lost 1 base and the V segment lost 7 bases, leaving 12 bases of the junction unmatched. The CDR3 spans 15 residues. This chain's CDR3 is CSVLRDSYLQETQYF. Written as DNA, the CDR3 is TGCAGTGTTCTCCGGGACAGTTATCTCCAAGAGACCCAGTACTTC.

This clonotype was observed many times. This sequence joins TRBV5-1 and TRBJ2-1, with D tentatively TRBD1 (5 bases). The V and J ends lost 3 bases and 9 bases respectively, with 16 bases between them. The CDR3 is 14 amino acids. From germline, CDR1 is SGHRS and CDR2 YFSETQ. As DNA, the CDR3 is TGCGCCAGCAGCTCGGACCCAGGGATTGGTGAGCAGTTCTTC. Protein: CASSSDPGIGEQFF. Drawing the rest from reference TRBV5-1 and TRBJ2-1, the complete variable domain is KAGVTQTPRYLIKTRGQQVTLSCSPISGHRSVSWYQQTPGQGLQFLFEYFSETQRNKGNFPGRFSGRQFSNSRSEMNVSTLELGDSALYLCASSSDPGIGEQFFGPGTRLTVL.

This clonotype has a count of ten or more. The chain is built from TRBV7-3 and TRBJ2-3; TRBD2 matches 7 bases. This CDR3 comprises 15 residues. V shed 2 bases and J 2 bases; nucleotides not matched to a gene: 4. In germline, CDR1 is SGHTA, CDR2 FQGTGA. The DNA for the CDR3 is TGTGCCAGCAGCTTAGAGGGAGGGCCCACAGATACGCAGTATTTT. This codes for CASSLEGGPTDTQYF.

As for this clonotype: It may be a read error: a sequence one base away is much more abundant. V is TRBV5-1 and J is TRBJ2-7; D not resolved. The CDR3 extends over 13 amino acids. The germline V gene has CDR1 SGHRS and CDR2 YFSETQ. CDR3 nucleotide sequence: TGCGCCAGCAGCTTCTCTCACTCCTACCAGCAGTACTTC. Its translation is CASSFSHSYQQYF.